These T cell receptor beta chains were read from a single sample in a study of blood T cell repertoires in COVID-19. Assay: immunoSEQ multiplex PCR; the TCRdb copy retains only in-frame clones and omits some. The repertoire has 150,000 to 200,000 clones, about 81% of them found once; the top ten carry approximately 12%. Material: peripheral blood. These receptors originate from a woman of 80 years or more with COVID-19, enrolled during active disease. Each CDR3 is given with its conserved first and last residue. A D gene is named only where the DNA matches it firmly. Clone size is given for some rows only: seen once, a few or many times, or a class if the clone is expanded.

.,.,TRBJ1-1,TRBV2,TGTGCCAGATGGGGCACACTGAACACTGAAGCTTTCTTT,CARWGTLNTEAFF
.,.,TRBJ2-7,TRBV7-8,TGTGCCAGCAGCTTAGGTTCACCAGGGTACGAGCAGTACTTC,CASSLGSPGYEQYF
.,TRBD1,TRBJ1-2,TRBV4-3,TGCGCCAGCAGCCAAGATCTGGGGACAGGGGACTACACCTTC,CASSQDLGTGDYTF
.,TRBD1,TRBJ2-7,TRBV7-2,TGTGCCAGCAACCAACAGGGGTGGGGGACCGAGCAGTACTTC,CASNQQGWGTEQYF
.,TRBD2,TRBJ2-7,TRBV5-1,TGCGCCAGCAGCTTGTCCGGACTAGCCTACGAGCAGTACTTC,CASSLSGLAYEQYF
few,TRBD1,TRBJ1-4,TRBV2,TGTGCCAGCAGTGAGGAGACAGGGGGCGAAAAACTGTTTTTT,CASSEETGGEKLFF
few,TRBD2,TRBJ2-2,TRBV28,TGTGCCAGCAGTTTTGCGGGAGGCCCCGCGGGCGGGGAGCTGTTTTTT,CASSFAGGPAGGELFF
.,.,TRBJ2-7,TRBV14,TGTGCCAGCAGCCGCGGGACGTCAAAGAACTACGAGCAGTACTTC,CASSRGTSKNYEQYF
.,TRBD1,TRBJ1-3,TRBV6-2/TRBV6-3,TGTGCCAGCAGTTCGAGACAGGGGAATCGTGGAAACACCATATATTTT,CASSSRQGNRGNTIYF
.,.,TRBJ2-3,TRBV24-1,TGTGCCACCAGTGATTTGCCAGGGAGCACAGATACGCAGTATTTT,CATSDLPGSTDTQYF
once,.,TRBJ2-5,TRBV5-1,TGCGCCAGCAGCTACGGGCGGGGTGAAGAGACCCAGTACTTC,CASSYGRGEETQYF
.,TRBD2,TRBJ2-1,TRBV2,TGTGCCAGCAGTGAAGGGCTAGCGGGAGGCCATGAGCAGTTCTTC,CASSEGLAGGHEQFF
.,TRBD2,TRBJ2-7,TRBV20-1,TGCAGTGCTAGTGGCGGGGGTAGGGAGCAGTACTTC,CSASGGGREQYF
.,.,TRBJ1-5,TRBV4-3,TGCGCCAGCGCTCCGAAGGGCAGGGCTGGCCAGCCCCAGCATTTT,CASAPKGRAGQPQHF
few,.,TRBJ2-5,TRBV21-1,TGTGCCAGCAGCACTGACAGGGGGAGGGAGACCCAGTACTTC,CASSTDRGRETQYF
few,.,TRBJ1-2,TRBV24-1,TGTGCCACCAGTACGGGTAGCTATGGCTACACCTTC,CATSTGSYGYTF
.,TRBD1,TRBJ2-3,TRBV7-9,TGTGCCAGCAGCTCGACAGGGGGTGGCACAGATACGCAGTATTTT,CASSSTGGGTDTQYF
.,.,TRBJ2-7,TRBV14,TGTGCCAGCAGCCAACTTTGGACAGAGCCCTACGAGCAGTACTTC,CASSQLWTEPYEQYF
few,TRBD1,TRBJ1-2,TRBV5-4,TGTGCCAGCAGCCTGACAGGGGGAAGGTACTATGGCTACACCTTC,CASSLTGGRYYGYTF
.,.,TRBJ2-7,TRBV12-3/TRBV12-4,TGTGCCAGCAGTTTAGACAGCCCCTACGAGCAGTACTTC,CASSLDSPYEQYF
.,TRBD2,TRBJ2-7,TRBV3-1/TRBV3-2,TGTGCCAGCAGCCTACGGGGACTAGCTGGAAGCGAGCAGTACTTC,CASSLRGLAGSEQYF
.,.,TRBJ2-1,TRBV6-2/TRBV6-3,TGTGCCAGCAGTTACCCTCAAAACAAGAACAATGAGCAGTTCTTC,CASSYPQNKNNEQFF
.,.,TRBJ2-7,TRBV5-4,TGTGCCAGCAGCTACCGGGACTCCTACGAGCAGTACTTC,CASSYRDSYEQYF
.,.,TRBJ2-3,TRBV5-4,TGTGCGTCGACGGCCGGGGAAGCTAGCACAGATACGCAGTATTTT,CASTAGEASTDTQYF
.,.,TRBJ2-7,TRBV7-8,TGTGCCAGCAGCCACCCCGCAGGGGCCCCCTCCTACGAGCAGTACTTC,CASSHPAGAPSYEQYF
.,.,TRBJ2-5,TRBV5-1,TGCGCCAGCAGCTTGGGAGGGCCTCAAGAGACCCAGTACTTC,CASSLGGPQETQYF
.,.,TRBJ2-7,TRBV19,TGTGCCAGTAACTCTGGCGACAGCCCCTACGAGCAGTACTTC,CASNSGDSPYEQYF
.,TRBD1,TRBJ1-2,TRBV29-1,TGCAGCGTCACGACAGGGGGCCCCCTCTATGGCTACACCTTC,CSVTTGGPLYGYTF
once,TRBD2,TRBJ2-1,TRBV7-2,TGTGCCAGCAGCTTAGCGAGGCTAGCGGGGGGCAATGAGCAGTTCTTC,CASSLARLAGGNEQFF
.,TRBD2,TRBJ2-3,TRBV2,TGTGCCAGCAGTGACTGGGGGGGAAGCGATACGCAGTATTTT,CASSDWGGSDTQYF
.,.,TRBJ1-2,TRBV19,TGTGCCAGTAGCCCTAGGAGGCGGGGTCATGGCTACACCTTC,CASSPRRRGHGYTF
.,.,TRBJ2-2,TRBV7-2,TGTGCCAGCAGCTCCGTCGTCGCGAACACCGGGGAGCTGTTTTTT,CASSSVVANTGELFF
.,TRBD1,TRBJ1-2,TRBV4-1,TGCGCCAGCACCCAGGGACAGGGTTCCTATGGCTACACCTTC,CASTQGQGSYGYTF
.,TRBD2,TRBJ2-5,TRBV5-1,TGCGCCAGCAGCTTACCTAGCGGGGGGCTACAAGAGACCCAGTACTTC,CASSLPSGGLQETQYF
few,.,TRBJ2-7,TRBV2,TGTGCCAGCAGTGATTTAGGGGTAACCTACGAGCAGTACTTC,CASSDLGVTYEQYF
.,TRBD2,TRBJ2-1,TRBV4-1,TGCGCCAGCAGCCCTCTAGCGGGGTCCTCCTACAATGAGCAGTTCTTC,CASSPLAGSSYNEQFF
few,.,TRBJ2-7,TRBV7-7,TGTGCCAGCAGCTCCGATGTCTTCGGTGAGCAGTACTTC,CASSSDVFGEQYF
.,.,TRBJ2-5,TRBV2,TGTGCCAGCAGCCTGGGGAGAAAAGAGACCCAGTACTTC,CASSLGRKETQYF
.,TRBD2,TRBJ2-1,TRBV5-3,TGTGCCAGAAGCCCACCTCGGACTAGCGGGAGTGAGGGGGGTCACAATGAGCAGTTCTTC,CARSPPRTSGSEGGHNEQFF
.,.,TRBJ2-1,TRBV4-2,TGTGCCAGCAGCCAAGGGAGGGCCAGCAATGAGCAGTTCTTC,CASSQGRASNEQFF
.,.,TRBJ1-2,TRBV7-2,TGTGCCAGCAGCTTAGATCTAGTGACTAACTATGGCTACACCTTC,CASSLDLVTNYGYTF
.,.,TRBJ1-1,TRBV19,TGTGCCAGTAGTATGTGGCGACCCCAGGGGACTGAAGCTTTCTTT,CASSMWRPQGTEAFF
.,.,TRBJ2-3,TRBV7-2,TGTGCCAGCAGCCTTACGGGGGGCACAGATACGCAGTATTTT,CASSLTGGTDTQYF
.,TRBD2,TRBJ2-7,TRBV2,TGTGCCAGCACCTGGACTAGCGCAGCCTACGAGCAGTACTTC,CASTWTSAAYEQYF
.,TRBD2,TRBJ2-7,TRBV5-5,TGTGCCAGCACCCTTGGTATAGCGGGAGGCGCCTACGAGCAGTACTTC,CASTLGIAGGAYEQYF
.,TRBD1,TRBJ2-5,TRBV3-1/TRBV3-2,TGTGCCAGCAGCCAAGCAGGGGGCGGAGGGGGGACCCAGTACTTC,CASSQAGGGGGTQYF
once,.,TRBJ2-2,TRBV6-6,TGTGCCAGCAGTTATTTTCAGTTCACCGGGGAGCTGTTTTTT,CASSYFQFTGELFF
.,.,TRBJ1-2,TRBV2,TGTGCCAGCAGTGATCCAGGTTACTATGGCTACACCTTC,CASSDPGYYGYTF
once,.,TRBJ2-7,TRBV5-7,TGTGCCAGCAGCGCAAGGACAGCCACCTACGAGCAGTACTTC,CASSARTATYEQYF
.,.,TRBJ1-1,TRBV18,TGTGCCAGCTCACCACCGCCTCCCGGGGGGGAAGCTTTCTTT,CASSPPPPGGEAFF
many,TRBD2,TRBJ2-1,TRBV3-1/TRBV3-2,TGTGCCAGCAGCCTGACTAGCGGGAGTAGGGGCAATGAGCAGTTCTTC,CASSLTSGSRGNEQFF